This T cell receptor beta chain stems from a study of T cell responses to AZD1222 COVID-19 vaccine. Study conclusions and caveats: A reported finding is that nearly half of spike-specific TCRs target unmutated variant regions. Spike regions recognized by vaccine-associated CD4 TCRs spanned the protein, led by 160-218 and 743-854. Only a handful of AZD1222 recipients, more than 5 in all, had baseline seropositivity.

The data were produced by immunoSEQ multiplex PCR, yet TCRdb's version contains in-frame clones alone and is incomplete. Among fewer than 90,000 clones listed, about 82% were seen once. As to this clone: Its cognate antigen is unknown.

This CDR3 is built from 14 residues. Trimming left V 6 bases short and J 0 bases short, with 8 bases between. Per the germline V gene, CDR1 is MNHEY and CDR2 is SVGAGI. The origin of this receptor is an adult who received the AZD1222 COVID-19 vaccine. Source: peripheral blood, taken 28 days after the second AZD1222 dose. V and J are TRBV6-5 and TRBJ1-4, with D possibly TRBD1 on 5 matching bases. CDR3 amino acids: CASRTTATNEKLFF. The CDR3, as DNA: TGTGCCAGCAGGACGACAGCAACTAATGAAAAACTGTTTTTT.